This T cell receptor beta chain was sequenced for a study of vaccination and CD4 T cells after COVID-19. V lost 0 bases to trimming and J lost 11 bases, with 16 bases between them. Germline lookup yields CDR1 SGHTA and CDR2 FQGNSA. This CDR3 has 14 amino acids. An Oncomine TCR Beta short-read assay was used to sequence the DNA from cultured CD4+ T cells. TCRdb analysed the PCR reads with MiXCR anew, one entry per CDR3 protein. The table has some 9,500 distinct CDR3 sequences, 51% seen once. Treatment given: roughly 11-day PBMC culture with coronavirus spike peptide pools or control peptides (ViraFEST assay). In its sample, this clonotype was seen a few times. The target antigen is unknown.

J is TRBJ1-1 and V is TRBV7-2; possibly TRBD1 for D (5 bases). The material sequenced was CD4+ T cells from blood, cultured in vitro. This clonotype was obtained from a human donor who had recovered from COVID-19. CDR3 loop: CASSLALGGVGAFF. In nucleotides, the CDR3 is TGTGCCAGCAGCTTAGCGCTCGGGGGTGTTGGTGCTTTCTTT. The full variable domain, with the rest looked up from reference TRBV7-2 and TRBJ1-1, is GAGVSQSPSNKVTEKGKDVELRCDPISGHTALYWYRQSLGQGLEFLIYFQGNSAPDKSGLPSDRFSAERTGGSVSTLTIQRTQQEDSAVYLCASSLALGGVGAFFGQGTRLTVV.